These 19 T cell receptor beta chains share one sample of origin, sequenced in a study of blood T cell repertoires in COVID-19. Some clones are missing from TCRdb's copy, which holds only in-frame ones; the method was immunoSEQ multiplex PCR. The sample records approximately 300,000 clones, about 93% being singletons. Material for sequencing was peripheral blood. The receptors stem from a woman in her 30s with COVID-19, enrolled during active disease.

The chain combines TRBV7-3 with TRBJ2-3; 11 positions agree with TRBD1. This CDR3 has 16 residues. After removal of 2 bases from V and 7 bases from J, the junction contained 8 bases not matched to a gene. Per the germline V gene, CDR1 is SGHTA and CDR2 is FQGTGA. CDR3 sequence reads: CASSLGGGTGGNTQYF. The CDR3 DNA is TGTGCCAGCAGCTTAGGAGGAGGGACAGGGGGAAATACGCAGTATTTT.

This clone has more than one count but fewer than ten. The chain joins TRBV6-5 to TRBJ1-1, with 9 bases that match TRBD1. V shed 5 bases and J 11 bases; nucleotides not matched to a gene: 9. The CDR3 runs 13 residues. Germline values: CDR1 MNHEY, CDR2 SVGAGI. The CDR3 DNA is TGTGCCAGCAGTAAGACAGGGGGTCAAAAGGCTTTCTTT. Encoded protein: CASSKTGGQKAFF.

This sequence joins TRBV29-1 and TRBJ2-7; 7 bases agree with TRBD1. V dropped 7 bases and J dropped 3; count of bases not matched to a gene: 6. The CDR3 totals 12 residues. Per germline, CDR1 SQVTM and CDR2 ANQGSEA. The chain's CDR3 is CSARQGFYEQYF. The DNA of the CDR3 is TGCAGCGCCCGACAGGGCTTCTACGAGCAGTACTTC.

J is TRBJ2-7 and V is TRBV10-3, with 11 nucleotides matching TRBD1. V shed 4 bases, J shed 5 bases, and the junction held 1 base outside the gene matches. From germline, CDR1 is ENHRY and CDR2 SYGVKD. CDR3 length: 13 residues. CDR3 DNA sequence: TGTGCCATCAGTGCGGGACAGGGGGACGAGCAGTACTTC. Amino acid sequence: CAISAGQGDEQYF.

The chain carries TRBV30 and TRBJ1-5; weak D call: TRBD1 (6 bases). The CDR3 is 14 residues long. Germline CDR1 reads GTSNPN; CDR2 reads SVGIG (reference sequence). Trimming left V 3 bases short and J 4 bases short, with 13 bases between. DNA of the CDR3: TGTGCCTGGAGATTCTCAGGGGCTAATCAGCCCCAGCATTTT. It codes for CAWRFSGANQPQHF. The full variable domain, completed using reference TRBV30 and TRBJ1-5, is SQTIHQWPATLVQPVGSPLSLECTVEGTSNPNLYWYRQAAGRGLQLLFYSVGIGQISSEVPQNLSASRPQDRQFILSSKKLLLSDSGFYLCAWRFSGANQPQHFGDGTRLSIL.

J is TRBJ2-7 and V is TRBV28; D gene unclear. Per the germline V gene, CDR1 is MDHEN and CDR2 is SYDVKM. With 6 bases removed from V and 3 bases from J, the gap between germline ends came to 12 bases. This CDR3 is built from 13 residues. The CDR3 sequence is CASRTLNLYEQYF. CDR3 nucleotide sequence: TGTGCCAGCAGGACACTTAACCTCTACGAGCAGTACTTC.

The rearrangement joins TRBV7-8 to TRBJ1-1; no definite D call. The CDR3 covers 14 residues. Germline CDR1 is SGHVS and CDR2 is FQNEAQ. Trimming left V 0 bases short and J 5 bases short, with 10 bases between. The CDR3 nucleotides read TGTGCCAGCAGCTTAGCCCACGAGAGAACTGAAGCTTTCTTT. This codes for CASSLAHERTEAFF.

The sample holds one count of this clone. The V gene is TRBV30, the J gene TRBJ1-5, with 7 bases identical to TRBD1. Germline CDR1 reads GTSNPN; CDR2 reads SVGIG (reference sequence). The CDR3 consists of 14 residues. V gave up 1 base and J gave up 5 bases; unmatched junction bases: 5. The CDR3 sequence is CAWSGGQSHQPQHF. The CDR3 bases are TGTGCCTGGAGTGGGGGACAGAGCCATCAGCCCCAGCATTTT.

V gene TRBV5-1 combines with J gene TRBJ2-7; weak D call: TRBD2 (5 bases). The V gene lost 2 bases and the J gene lost 2 bases, with 8 bases spanning the gap. Germline V gene sequence: CDR1 SGHRS, CDR2 YFSETQ. The CDR3 length is 13 residues. The DNA of the CDR3 is TGCGCCAGCAGCTTTCGGGGTCCCTACGAGCAGTACTTC. Protein sequence: CASSFRGPYEQYF.

This chain uses TRBV9 with TRBJ1-3; D is undetermined. Germline-derived CDR1 and CDR2 are SGDLS and YYNGEE. The V and J ends lost 0 bases and 5 bases respectively, with 12 bases between them. CDR3 length: 15 amino acids. CDR3 in DNA: TGTGCCAGCAGCGTAGAGTCGGGGTACCGAAACACCATATATTTT. This gives the protein CASSVESGYRNTIYF.

This clone is a singleton in its sample. V gene TRBV20-1 combines with J gene TRBJ1-2, with 8 positions matching TRBD1. The V and J ends lost 0 bases and 11 bases, in that order; junction bases with no gene match: 2. The CDR3 totals 11 residues. Per germline, CDR1 DFQATT and CDR2 SNEGSKA (reference sequence). The DNA for the CDR3 is TGCAGTGCTAGAGACAACAGGGGGTACACCTTC. This encodes CSARDNRGYTF.

The chain uses TRBV6-6 and TRBJ2-7, with D perhaps matching TRBD2 (5 bases). Germline V gene sequence: CDR1 MNHNY, CDR2 SVGAGI (reference sequence). V shed 2 bases and J shed 2 bases, with 16 bases lying between them. This CDR3 is built from 16 residues. CDR3 nucleotide sequence: TGTGCCAGCAGTTACCCCGGGGTAGGGCTTCCCTACGAGCAGTACTTC. Translated, it gives CASSYPGVGLPYEQYF.

This sequence joins TRBV19 and TRBJ1-5; no firm D call. V dropped 3 bases and J dropped 5 bases, with 17 bases sitting between them. This CDR3 comprises 16 residues. Germline lookup yields CDR1 LNHDA and CDR2 SQIVND (reference sequence). CDR3 protein: CASSIGGWGTDQPQHF. In DNA, the CDR3 is TGTGCCAGTAGTATTGGAGGGTGGGGAACCGATCAGCCCCAGCATTTT.

This clone is a singleton in its sample. The V call is TRBV28, the J call TRBJ1-5, with a tentative D call TRBD1 (5 bases). Per germline, CDR1 MDHEN and CDR2 SYDVKM. The V gene lost 5 bases and the J gene lost 7 bases, with 12 bases spanning the gap. This CDR3 has 13 residues. Here the CDR3 DNA reads TGTGCCAGCAGTGTGAAGGGGTTACAGCCCCAGCATTTT. Translation gives CASSVKGLQPQHF.

J is TRBJ1-1 and V is TRBV5-1, with TRBD1 as a possible D gene (6 bases). The germline gives CDR1 SGHRS, CDR2 YFSETQ. The CDR3 has 16 amino acids. Trimming left V 4 bases short and J 0 bases short, with 16 bases between. CDR3 residues: CASSITGRGMNTEAFF. CDR3 DNA: TGCGCCAGCAGCATTACAGGGAGGGGGATGAACACTGAAGCTTTCTTT. Filled out from reference TRBV5-1 and TRBJ1-1, the complete variable domain reads KAGVTQTPRYLIKTRGQQVTLSCSPISGHRSVSWYQQTPGQGLQFLFEYFSETQRNKGNFPGRFSGRQFSNSRSEMNVSTLELGDSALYLCASSITGRGMNTEAFFGQGTRLTVV.

This clone was found once. The genes are TRBV5-4 and TRBJ2-3, with D possibly matching TRBD2 (7 bases). The V and J ends lost 4 bases and 14 bases respectively, with 32 bases between them. CDR1 and CDR2 (germline): SGHNT, YYREEE (reference sequence). The CDR3 length is 17 residues. CDR3 region: CASSRGGGGKVAGRWYF. CDR3 nucleotides: TGTGCCAGCAGCCGAGGGGGAGGGGGAAAGGTAGCCGGGCGTTGGTATTTT. The full variable domain, rest sourced from reference TRBV5-4 and TRBJ2-3, is ETGVTQSPTHLIKTRGQQVTLRCSSQSGHNTVSWYQQALGQGPQFIFQYYREEENGRGNFPPRFSGLQFPNYSSELNVNALELDDSALYLCASSRGGGGKVAGRWYFGPGTRLTVL.

V usage is TRBV6-1 and J usage is TRBJ2-1, with 8 bases that match TRBD2. The V segment lost 3 bases and the J segment 4 bases; nucleotides outside the gene matches: 2. The CDR3 length is 14 residues. Germline CDR1 is MNHNS and CDR2 is SASEGT. CDR3: CASSEVAGYNEQFF. CDR3 DNA: TGTGCCAGCAGTGAGGTAGCGGGGTACAATGAGCAGTTCTTC.

The rearrangement links TRBV15 to TRBJ1-5; D is perhaps TRBD1 (6 bases). Trimming stripped 5 bases from V and 3 bases from J, with 14 bases between. CDR1 is LNHNV and CDR2 is YYDKDF in the germline V gene (reference sequence). The CDR3 extends over 15 amino acids. CDR3 nucleotides: TGTGCCACCAGCGAGGCGGGGGCACCCAATCAGCCCCAGCATTTT. This sequence encodes CATSEAGAPNQPQHF.

The chain uses TRBV25-1 and TRBJ2-7; 11 nucleotides match TRBD1. Germline V CDR1 and CDR2: MGHDK, SYGVNS. The junction had 2 bases not matched to a gene; V was cut back by 4 bases and J by 3 bases. This CDR3 is 14 amino acids long. This CDR3 is CASSVGTGGYEQYF. The CDR3 coding sequence is TGTGCCAGCAGTGTGGGGACAGGGGGCTACGAGCAGTACTTC.